The clone carrying this TCR beta chain was detected only a few times. The antigen is undetermined. This specimen comes from a study of CD8 T cells in ankylosing spondylitis. General study findings and limits: Matched synovial fluid from ankylosing spondylitis patients was reported to be enriched for disease-linked clones. A TCR beta motif made of several highly homologous variants seemed typical of ankylosing spondylitis blood. Past studies reported some motif variants in reactive arthritis synovial fluid and blood.

The J segment lost 0 bases and the V segment lost 10 bases, leaving 9 bases of the junction unmatched. Germline V gene data show CDR1 as MDHEN and CDR2 as SYDVKM. The CDR3 has 15 residues. Quantitative barcoded 5'-RACE was used to prepare TCR beta libraries. TCRdb re-analysed the 5' RACE reads in MiXCR, keeping a single row per CDR3 protein. Among 750,000 to 850,000 distinct CDR3 sequences listed, about 11% were seen once. Material for sequencing was blood, either unsorted or a sorted T cell fraction (not recorded which). The receptor was isolated from a male donor with ankylosing spondylitis. The chain is built from TRBV28 and TRBJ2-3; 8 bases fit TRBD2. CDR3 residues: CAIAGGPYSTDTQYF. The CDR3 bases are TGTGCCATCGCGGGGGGACCATATAGCACAGATACGCAGTATTTT.